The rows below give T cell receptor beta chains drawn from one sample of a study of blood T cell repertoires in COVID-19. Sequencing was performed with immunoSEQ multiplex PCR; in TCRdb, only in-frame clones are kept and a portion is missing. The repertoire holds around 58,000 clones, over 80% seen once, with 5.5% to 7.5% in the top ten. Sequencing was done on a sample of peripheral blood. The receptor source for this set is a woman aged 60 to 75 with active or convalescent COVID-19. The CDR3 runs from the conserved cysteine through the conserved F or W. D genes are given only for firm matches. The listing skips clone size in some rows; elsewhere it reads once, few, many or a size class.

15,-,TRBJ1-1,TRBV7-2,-,CASSLLAAGKAEAFF,TGTGCCAGCAGCTTACTCGCGGCAGGGAAAGCTGAAGCTTTCTTT
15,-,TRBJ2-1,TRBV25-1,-,CASSPRGQSYNEQFF,TGTGCCAGCAGCCCGCGGGGGCAATCCTACAATGAGCAGTTCTTC
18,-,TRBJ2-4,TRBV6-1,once,CASSATQGRVHTKNIQYF,TGTGCCAGCAGTGCCACTCAGGGGCGGGTACATACCAAAAACATTCAGTACTTC
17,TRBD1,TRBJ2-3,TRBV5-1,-,CASSLGAQGRGTDTQYF,TGCGCCAGCAGCTTGGGCGCACAGGGGCGAGGCACAGATACGCAGTATTTT
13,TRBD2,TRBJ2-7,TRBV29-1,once,CSGVSSGGREQYF,TGCAGCGGTGTTTCTAGCGGGGGGAGGGAGCAGTACTTC
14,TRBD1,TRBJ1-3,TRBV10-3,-,CAISRTGLGNTIYF,TGTGCCATCAGTCGGACAGGGCTAGGAAACACCATATATTTT
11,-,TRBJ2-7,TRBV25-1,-,CAAADGGEQYF,TGTGCCGCCGCGGACGGGGGCGAGCAGTACTTC
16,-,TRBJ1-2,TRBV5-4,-,CASSLETAIPNYGYTF,TGTGCCAGCAGCTTGGAGACAGCCATTCCTAACTATGGCTACACCTTC
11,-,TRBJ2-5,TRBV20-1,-,CSASQKETQYF,TGCAGTGCTAGTCAGAAAGAGACCCAGTACTTC
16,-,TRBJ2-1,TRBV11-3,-,CASSSGLGLNYNEQFF,TGTGCCAGCAGCTCGGGTCTAGGACTGAATTACAATGAGCAGTTCTTC